This entry lists 24 T cell receptor beta chains sequenced from one sample in a study of HIV-infected patients and healthy controls. Antiretroviral therapy had run roughly three months, about 14 weeks, before follow-up blood collection. Whole blood was used without fractionation, so all unsorted peripheral T cells were included. cDNA was made from about 510 ng RNA using alpha and beta constant primers. Alpha and beta chain libraries were made separately by chain-specific third strand synthesis with multiplexing indices. TCRdb passed the 5' RACE reads through MiXCR, listing each CDR3 protein once. The profile shows about 14,000 distinct CDR3 sequences, around 10% of them singletons. The sequenced sample was blood, obtained during antiretroviral therapy. The receptors stem from an adult with HIV infection. The donor label of this sample is uncertain.

This clonotype is large by share. The genes are TRBV2 and TRBJ1-3; D is perhaps TRBD1 (5 bases). Per the germline V gene, CDR1 is SNHLY and CDR2 is FYNNEI. V was cut by 3 bases and J by 0 bases, with 12 bases left in between. The length of the CDR3 is 16 residues. In DNA, the CDR3 is TGTGCCAGCAGTGAGATAACGGGGACCTCTGGAAACACCATATATTTT. Protein: CASSEITGTSGNTIYF. The variable domain in full, with the rest retrieved from reference TRBV2 and TRBJ1-3, is EPEVTQTPSHQVTQMGQEVILRCVPISNHLYFYWYRQILGQKVEFLVSFYNNEISEKSEIFDDQFSVERPDGSNFTLKIRSTKLEDSAMYFCASSEITGTSGNTIYFGEGSWLTVV.

This clonotype came up many times. V gene TRBV12-3 or TRBV12-4 combines with J gene TRBJ2-7, with D maybe TRBD1 (6 bases). V lost 3 bases and J lost 0, with 9 bases in between. The CDR3 length is 14 residues. CDR3 protein: CASSFTGPSYEQYF. The CDR3 coding sequence is TGTGCCAGCAGTTTCACAGGGCCCTCCTACGAGCAGTACTTC.

This clonotype was seen many times. This chain joins TRBV20-1 and TRBJ2-3, with 8 positions matching TRBD2. V dropped 6 bases and J dropped 3; count of bases not matched to a gene: 8. This CDR3 is 14 amino acids long. CDR1 DFQATT and CDR2 SNEGSKA come from the germline V gene (reference sequence). DNA for the CDR3: TGCAGTGCCTTTGACCAGCGGGGGACAGATACGCAGTATTTT. Protein product: CSAFDQRGTDTQYF.

This clonotype was detected many times. This rearrangement joins TRBV20-1 to TRBJ1-5, with D unresolved. The CDR3 consists of 15 residues. CDR1 is DFQATT and CDR2 is SNEGSKA in the germline V gene (reference sequence). Trimming stripped 1 base from V and 7 bases from J, with 17 bases between. The CDR3 nucleotides read TGCAGTGCTAGAGGAATGGGGTTGGGGAAGCAGCCCCAGCATTTT. It yields the protein CSARGMGLGKQPQHF.

The V gene is TRBV5-8, the J gene TRBJ1-6, with a possible D match to TRBD1 (6 bases). Trimming removed 4 bases from V and 10 bases from J, with 12 bases in between. The V gene's germline CDR1 is SGHTS and CDR2 YDEGEE. The CDR3 spans 13 residues. CDR3 DNA: TGTGCCAGCAGCCTGGGACAACAATCACCCCTCCACTTT. It encodes CASSLGQQSPLHF.

This clonotype was seen repeatedly, ten times or more. The J gene is TRBJ2-2, the V gene TRBV10-2; D is perhaps TRBD1 (5 bases). The germline V and J ends were trimmed by 7 bases and 0 bases, with 12 bases remaining between them. CDR1 and CDR2 from the germline V gene are WSHSY and SAAADI. This CDR3 spans 15 amino acids. Here the CDR3 reads CASNPEGANTGELFF. Here the CDR3 DNA reads TGCGCCAGCAACCCAGAAGGGGCGAACACCGGGGAGCTGTTTTTT.

In its sample, this clonotype was seen a few times. The CDR3 here is CASSPAGTASTDTQYF. CDR3 DNA: TGTGCCAGCTCACCTGCCGGGACAGCTAGCACAGATACGCAGTATTTT. The rearrangement links TRBV18 to TRBJ2-3; 7 nucleotides align to TRBD1. Trimming at V came to 3 bases and at J to 0 bases, leaving 6 bases not matched to a gene. Looked up from germline, CDR1 is KGHSH and CDR2 is LQKENI. CDR3 length: 16 residues.

This clonotype was seen ten or more times. The J gene is TRBJ2-3, the V gene TRBV6-6, with unresolved D. The CDR3 runs 14 residues. Trimming took off 6 bases at V and 1 base at J, with 11 bases between the two ends. Germline V lookup: CDR1 MNHNY, CDR2 SVGAGI (reference sequence). CDR3 protein: CASSSPWGTDTQYF. CDR3 in DNA: TGTGCCAGCAGCTCGCCTTGGGGCACAGATACGCAGTATTTT.

The chain uses TRBV19 and TRBJ1-4; D not resolved. Trimming removed 5 bases from V and 1 base from J, with 14 bases in between. Per the germline V gene, CDR1 is LNHDA and CDR2 is SQIVND (reference sequence). The CDR3 covers 16 residues. CDR3 sequence: CASSSPNWGTNEKLFF. As DNA, the CDR3 is TGTGCCAGTAGTTCGCCGAATTGGGGAACTAATGAAAAACTGTTTTTT.

In nucleotides, the CDR3 is TGCAGTGCTAGAGATTTTCAGCGGGGGGGTTACGAGCAGTACTTC. Translating gives CSARDFQRGGYEQYF. The V and J genes are TRBV20-1 and TRBJ2-7; 10 positions agree with TRBD2. This CDR3 is 15 amino acids long. Losses at the gene ends were 0 bases for V and 4 bases for J; bases not matched to a gene: 6. Germline assignment: CDR1 DFQATT and CDR2 SNEGSKA (reference sequence).

This clonotype has just a few counts. The chain joins TRBV27 to TRBJ2-1, with 10 bases lining up with TRBD2. V shed 5 bases, J shed 9 bases, and the junction held 10 bases outside the gene matches. The germline CDR1 and CDR2 sequences are MNHEY and SMNVEV (reference sequence). This CDR3 has 15 residues. CDR3 region: CASSGGASGSREQFF. CDR3 coding DNA: TGTGCCAGCAGTGGTGGGGCTAGCGGGAGTCGTGAGCAGTTCTTC.

In this sample, this clonotype turned up a few times. The CDR3 is CASSPKTGVGGANVLTF. Here the CDR3 DNA reads TGTGCCAGCAGCCCCAAAACAGGGGTCGGTGGGGCCAACGTCCTGACTTTC. V gene TRBV4-2 combines with J gene TRBJ2-6, with 7 bases fitting TRBD1. V gave up 4 bases and J gave up 3 bases; unmatched junction bases: 9. Germline V CDR1 and CDR2: LGHNA, YNFKEQ. This CDR3 has 17 amino acids.

This clonotype was detected only a few times. V gene TRBV28 combines with J gene TRBJ2-7, with D tentatively TRBD2 (5 bases). Per the germline V gene, CDR1 is MDHEN and CDR2 is SYDVKM. V dropped 1 base and J dropped 2 bases, with 6 bases sitting between them. CDR3 length: 13 amino acids. As DNA, the CDR3 is TGTGCCAGCAGTTTATCGGGGACCTACGAGCAGTACTTC. Its protein product is CASSLSGTYEQYF.

In this sample, this clonotype turned up many times. The CDR3 DNA sequence: TGTGCCAGTAGTAGCGGGACAGGATTCACAGATACGCAGTATTTT. Translation: CASSSGTGFTDTQYF. This chain joins TRBV19 and TRBJ2-3; 8 bases match TRBD1. After removal of 4 bases from V and 2 bases from J, the junction contained 5 bases not matched to a gene. The length of the CDR3 is 15 residues. Germline CDR1 and CDR2: LNHDA and SQIVND (reference sequence).

This clonotype was seen at least ten times. The chain employs TRBV29-1 and TRBJ2-5, with 14 bases lining up with TRBD2. The CDR3 is made up of 14 amino acids. Germline CDR1 is SQVTM and CDR2 is ANQGSEA. J gave up 2 bases and V 4 bases, and 0 bases lay outside the gene matches. In DNA form, the CDR3 reads TGCAGCGTTGGACTAGCGGGAGGGCAAGAGACCCAGTACTTC. This translates into CSVGLAGGQETQYF.

The rearrangement uses TRBV4-1 and TRBJ2-3; TRBD2 aligns across 8 bases. This CDR3 has 16 amino acids. The V gene end was trimmed by 0 bases and the J gene end by 1 base; junction bases not matched to a gene: 3. Germline V gene sequence: CDR1 MGHRA, CDR2 YSYEKL. For the CDR3, the DNA is TGCGCCAGCAGCCAAGATGTGCGGGGGGGCACAGATACGCAGTATTTT. Its translation: CASSQDVRGGTDTQYF.

This clonotype appeared many times. This chain links TRBV9 with TRBJ2-3; 10 positions agree with TRBD2. The ends lost 0 bases at V and 0 bases at J; junction bases unmatched: 7. The CDR3 extends over 18 amino acids. CDR1 SGDLS and CDR2 YYNGEE come from the germline V gene. The CDR3 spells CASSVESGGAFSTDTQYF. The CDR3 DNA sequence: TGTGCCAGCAGCGTAGAAAGCGGGGGGGCCTTTAGCACAGATACGCAGTATTTT.

In this sample, this clonotype turned up a few times. The genes are TRBV5-5 and TRBJ2-3; tentatively, D is TRBD2 (5 bases). V was cut by 7 bases and J by 6 bases, with 21 bases left in between. The CDR3 is made up of 15 amino acids. Germline assignment: CDR1 SGHKS and CDR2 YYEKEE (reference sequence). CDR3 bases: TGTGCCAGCGGGGAGTTCCCTGGGTCTTTCGATACGCAGTATTTT. This sequence encodes CASGEFPGSFDTQYF.

In its sample, this clonotype was seen many times. The DNA of the CDR3 is TGCAGTGCTGACAGGGGTGGGGGCAATCAGCCCCAGCATTTT. Its translation is CSADRGGGNQPQHF. The V gene is TRBV20-1, the J gene TRBJ1-5; 8 nucleotides match TRBD1. This CDR3 comprises 14 residues. J lost 2 bases, V lost 5 bases, and 5 bases had no gene match. The germline CDR1 and CDR2 sequences are DFQATT and SNEGSKA (reference sequence).

This clonotype has at least ten counts. The chain is built from TRBV7-2 and TRBJ2-1; D ambiguous. The germline V gene encodes CDR1 SGHTA and CDR2 FQGNSA. The CDR3 has 13 amino acids. Between the trimmed V and J ends, which lost 1 base and 8 bases, there was a span of 9 bases. CDR3 residues: CASSLVARDEQFF. The CDR3 bases are TGTGCCAGCAGCTTAGTTGCTCGGGATGAGCAGTTCTTC.

The chain recombines TRBV11-2 with TRBJ2-5; the match to TRBD2 covers 12 bases. From germline, CDR1 is SGHAT and CDR2 FQNNGV. The V segment lost 2 bases and the J segment 7 bases; nucleotides outside the gene matches: 5. The CDR3 sequence is 15 residues long. The CDR3 reads CASSLTSGGQGTQYF. In nucleotides, the CDR3 is TGTGCCAGCAGCTTAACTAGCGGGGGGCAGGGGACCCAGTACTTC. The variable domain in full, with the rest retrieved from reference TRBV11-2 and TRBJ2-5, is EAGVAQSPRYKIIEKRQSVAFWCNPISGHATLYWYQQILGQGPKLLIQFQNNGVVDDSQLPKDRFSAERLKGVDSTLKIQPAKLEDSAVYLCASSLTSGGQGTQYFGPGTRLLVL.

This clonotype came up many times. The rearrangement uses TRBV6-2 or TRBV6-3 and TRBJ2-6; tentative D call: TRBD1 (6 bases). V gave up 5 bases and J gave up 0 bases, with 11 bases separating them. From germline, CDR1 is MNHEY and CDR2 SVGEGT. The CDR3 consists of 16 residues. CDR3 amino acids: CASSPPGDSGANVLTF. CDR3 nucleotides: TGTGCCAGCAGTCCACCAGGGGACTCTGGGGCCAACGTCCTGACTTTC.

This clonotype occurred many times. The chain combines TRBV12-3 or TRBV12-4 with TRBJ1-2; TRBD1 is a possible D gene (6 bases). V lost 5 bases and J lost 4, with 8 bases in between. The CDR3 is made up of 12 amino acids. The CDR3 spells CASSPGVYGYTF. CDR3 coding DNA: TGTGCCAGCAGTCCAGGGGTCTATGGCTACACCTTC.

This clonotype was seen ten or more times. The V call is TRBV29-1, the J call TRBJ2-1; D tentatively fits TRBD1 or TRBD2 (5 bases each). This CDR3 is built from 16 residues. Trimming pared 4 bases from V and 6 bases from J, leaving 22 bases between. Per the germline V gene, CDR1 is SQVTM and CDR2 is ANQGSEA. CDR3 DNA: TGCAGCGTTGTGACTCCCCCGGGACGGATCCTCAATGAGCAGTTCTTC. Translated, it gives CSVVTPPGRILNEQFF.